One sample yielded the 10 T cell receptor beta chains listed below, sequenced in a study of post-analysis software for immune sequencing data. Study-wide findings and caveats: Relative to controls, patients had about five TRBV segments at higher frequency, with TRBV5-6, TRBV5-1 and TRBV20-1 among these.

No antigens are known for them. The TCR beta cDNA libraries contained unique molecular identifiers. TCRdb passed the PCR reads through MiXCR, listing each CDR3 protein once. The data contain about 430,000 distinct CDR3 sequences, approximately 37% of them singletons. The sample was blood. The receptors come from a girl aged 2 to 9 with multiple sclerosis.

The CDR3 loop is CAISEPKSGGGETQYF. CDR3 coding DNA: TGTGCCATCAGTGAGCCCAAATCAGGGGGCGGAGAGACCCAGTACTTC. The chain is built from TRBV10-3 and TRBJ2-5; TRBD1 matches at 8 bases. There are 16 residues in the CDR3. Trimming cost V 2 bases and J 4 bases; bases outside gene matches: 9. Per the germline V gene, CDR1 is ENHRY and CDR2 is SYGVKD.

The V and J genes are TRBV10-3 and TRBJ1-6, with 11 bases aligning to TRBD1. Germline CDR1 reads ENHRY; CDR2 reads SYGVKD. The CDR3 contains 14 residues. V was clipped by 8 bases and J by 9 bases; unmatched bases: 6. CDR3 residues: CAIWAGQGVSPLHF. DNA of the CDR3: TGTGCCATCTGGGCGGGACAGGGGGTTTCACCCCTCCACTTT.

This clonotype turned up a few times. V usage is TRBV20-1 and J usage is TRBJ1-5; TRBD1 matches 9 bases. The V gene end was trimmed by 4 bases and the J gene end by 9 bases; junction bases not matched to a gene: 7. Germline V lookup: CDR1 DFQATT, CDR2 SNEGSKA (reference sequence). The CDR3 loop spans 13 amino acids. CDR3 protein: CSATGTGSRPQHF. As DNA, the CDR3 is TGCAGTGCTACCGGGACAGGGTCTAGGCCCCAGCATTTT.

The rearrangement joins TRBV7-2 to TRBJ1-2, with D possibly matching TRBD1 (5 bases). V dropped 0 bases and J dropped 0 bases, with 8 bases sitting between them. The CDR3 is made up of 15 amino acids. Germline CDR1 and CDR2: SGHTA and FQGNSA. Here the CDR3 reads CASSLAGPTNYGYTF. The CDR3, as DNA: TGTGCCAGCAGCTTAGCGGGGCCCACTAACTATGGCTACACCTTC.

The chain has TRBV5-6 and TRBJ1-5, with TRBD1 as a possible D gene (6 bases). Germline loops: CDR1 SGHDT, CDR2 YYEEEE. V shed 4 bases and J shed 8 bases, with 16 bases lying between them. The CDR3 spans 14 residues. The CDR3 spells CASSQRGGGEPQHF. The CDR3 DNA reads as TGTGCCAGCAGCCAACGAGGAGGGGGGGAGCCCCAGCATTTT.

This chain connects TRBV5-6 to TRBJ1-1; TRBD1 matches at 10 bases. CDR1 is SGHDT, CDR2 YYEEEE, per germline. This CDR3 spans 14 amino acids. V was clipped by 2 bases and J by 10 bases; unmatched bases: 8. CDR3 coding DNA: TGTGCCAGCAGCTTTCTTCGGGACAGGGGATTAGCTTTCTTT. Translating gives CASSFLRDRGLAFF.

The chain employs TRBV20-1 and TRBJ2-3; weak D call: TRBD2 (6 bases). The CDR3 spans 13 residues. Germline CDR1 and CDR2: DFQATT and SNEGSKA (reference sequence). Trimming left V 3 bases short and J 6 bases short, with 13 bases between. CDR3 residues: CSASGGSSDTQYF. The CDR3 DNA reads as TGCAGTGCTAGCGGGGGAAGCTCTGATACGCAGTATTTT.

The V and J genes are TRBV4-3 and TRBJ2-1; TRBD1 aligns across 8 bases. The CDR3 spans 13 residues. The V gene's germline CDR1 is LGHNA and CDR2 YSLEER. Trimming at V came to 3 bases and at J to 7 bases, leaving 2 bases not matched to a gene. The CDR3 DNA sequence: TGCGCCAGCAGCCAGAACAGGGGGAATGAGCAGTTCTTC. It translates to CASSQNRGNEQFF.

This clonotype occurred a few times. CDR3 nucleotides: TGCAGCGGCCGGACGGGCTCCTACGAGCAGTACTTC. Its protein is CSGRTGSYEQYF. V is TRBV29-1 and J is TRBJ2-7; D not certain. The V gene's germline CDR1 is SQVTM and CDR2 ANQGSEA. V dropped 7 bases and J dropped 0 bases, with 10 bases sitting between them. The CDR3 is 12 residues long.

V is TRBV3-1 and J is TRBJ2-7, with D uncertain. This CDR3 has 12 residues. From germline, CDR1 is LGHDT and CDR2 YNNKEL (reference sequence). V gave up 3 bases and J gave up 6 bases, with 9 bases separating them. CDR3 in amino acids: CASSQGVVEQYF. The CDR3 DNA sequence: TGTGCCAGCAGCCAGGGCGTGGTCGAGCAGTACTTC.